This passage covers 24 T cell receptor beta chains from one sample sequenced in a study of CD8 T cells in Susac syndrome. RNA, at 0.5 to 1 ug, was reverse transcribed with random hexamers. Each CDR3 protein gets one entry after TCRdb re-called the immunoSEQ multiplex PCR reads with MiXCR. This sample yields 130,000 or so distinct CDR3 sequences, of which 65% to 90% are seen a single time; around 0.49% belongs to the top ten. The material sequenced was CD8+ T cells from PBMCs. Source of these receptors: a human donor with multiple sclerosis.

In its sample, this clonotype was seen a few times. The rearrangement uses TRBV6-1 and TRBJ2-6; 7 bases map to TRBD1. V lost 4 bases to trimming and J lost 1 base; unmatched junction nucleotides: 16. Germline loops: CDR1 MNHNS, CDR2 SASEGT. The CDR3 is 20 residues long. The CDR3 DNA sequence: TGTGCCAGCAGTGTCCCACGACAGGGCCCCTGGGGTTCTGGGGCCAACGTCCTGACTTTC. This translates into CASSVPRQGPWGSGANVLTF.

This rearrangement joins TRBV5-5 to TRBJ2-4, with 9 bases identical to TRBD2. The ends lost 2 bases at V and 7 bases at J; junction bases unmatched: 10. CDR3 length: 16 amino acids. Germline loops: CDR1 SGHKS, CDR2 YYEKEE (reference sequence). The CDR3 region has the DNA TGTGCCAGCAGCTTCGAACTAGCGGGCCTAACTAACATTCAGTACTTC. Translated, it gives CASSFELAGLTNIQYF.

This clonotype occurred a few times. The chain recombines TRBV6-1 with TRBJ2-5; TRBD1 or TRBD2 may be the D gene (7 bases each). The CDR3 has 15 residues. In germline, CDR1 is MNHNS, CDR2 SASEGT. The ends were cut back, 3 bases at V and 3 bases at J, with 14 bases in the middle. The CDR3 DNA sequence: TGTGCCAGCAGTGAGATCGCAGGGGGGGAAGAGACCCAGTACTTC. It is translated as CASSEIAGGEETQYF.

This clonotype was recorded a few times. The CDR3 sequence: CASSWSRDRGYEQYF. The CDR3 nucleotides read TGTGCCAGCAGCTGGTCCCGGGACAGGGGCTACGAGCAGTACTTC. The chain links TRBV7-9 to TRBJ2-7; 10 bases line up with TRBD1. Germline V gives CDR1 SEHNR, CDR2 FQNEAQ (reference sequence). V shed 4 bases and J 3 bases; nucleotides not matched to a gene: 6. The CDR3 is made up of 15 amino acids.

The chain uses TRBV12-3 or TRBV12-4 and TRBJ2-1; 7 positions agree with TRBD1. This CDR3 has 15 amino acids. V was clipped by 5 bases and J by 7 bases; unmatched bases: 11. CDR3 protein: CASSPGTVSGNEQFF. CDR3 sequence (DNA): TGTGCCAGCAGTCCCGGGACAGTGAGTGGTAATGAGCAGTTCTTC.

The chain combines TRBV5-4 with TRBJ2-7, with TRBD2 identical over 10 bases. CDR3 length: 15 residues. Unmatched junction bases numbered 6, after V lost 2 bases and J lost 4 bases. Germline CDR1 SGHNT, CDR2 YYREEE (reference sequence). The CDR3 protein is CASSFGTSGAYEQYF. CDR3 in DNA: TGTGCCAGCAGCTTTGGAACTAGCGGGGCTTACGAGCAGTACTTC.

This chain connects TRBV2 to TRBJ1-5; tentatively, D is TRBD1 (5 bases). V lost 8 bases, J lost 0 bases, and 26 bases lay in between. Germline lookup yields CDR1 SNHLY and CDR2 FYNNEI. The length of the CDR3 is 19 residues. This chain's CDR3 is CASPTPWGFSQDSNQPQHF. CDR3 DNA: TGTGCCAGCCCCACACCCTGGGGGTTTTCGCAGGATAGCAATCAGCCCCAGCATTTT. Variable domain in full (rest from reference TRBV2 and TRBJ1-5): EPEVTQTPSHQVTQMGQEVILRCVPISNHLYFYWYRQILGQKVEFLVSFYNNEISEKSEIFDDQFSVERPDGSNFTLKIRSTKLEDSAMYFCASPTPWGFSQDSNQPQHFGDGTRLSIL.

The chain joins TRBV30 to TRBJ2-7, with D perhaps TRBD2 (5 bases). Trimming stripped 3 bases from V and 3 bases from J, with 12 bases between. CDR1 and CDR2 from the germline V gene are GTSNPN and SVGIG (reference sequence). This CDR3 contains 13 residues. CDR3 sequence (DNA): TGTGCCTGGAGCCGGGGTTCTTACTACGAGCAGTACGTC. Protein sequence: CAWSRGSYYEQYV.

CDR3 protein: CASSKLKEPDLYNEQFF. The CDR3, as DNA: TGTGCCAGCAGCAAGCTCAAGGAGCCAGACCTCTACAATGAGCAGTTCTTC. The chain employs TRBV13 and TRBJ2-1, with D hard to call. CDR1 is PRHDT, CDR2 FYEKMQ, per germline (reference sequence). This CDR3 is built from 17 residues. V shed 5 bases and J shed 3 bases, with 20 bases lying between them.

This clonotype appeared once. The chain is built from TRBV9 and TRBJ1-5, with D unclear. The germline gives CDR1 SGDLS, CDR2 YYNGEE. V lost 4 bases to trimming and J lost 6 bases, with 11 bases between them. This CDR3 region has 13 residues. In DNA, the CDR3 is TGTGCCAGCAGCCCTAGGGCCGGTCAGCCCCAGCATTTT. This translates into CASSPRAGQPQHF.

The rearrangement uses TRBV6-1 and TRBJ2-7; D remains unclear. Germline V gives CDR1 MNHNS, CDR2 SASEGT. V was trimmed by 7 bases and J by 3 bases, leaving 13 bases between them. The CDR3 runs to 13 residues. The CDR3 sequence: CASIEQRSYEQYF. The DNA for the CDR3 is TGTGCCAGCATAGAACAGCGTAGCTACGAGCAGTACTTC.

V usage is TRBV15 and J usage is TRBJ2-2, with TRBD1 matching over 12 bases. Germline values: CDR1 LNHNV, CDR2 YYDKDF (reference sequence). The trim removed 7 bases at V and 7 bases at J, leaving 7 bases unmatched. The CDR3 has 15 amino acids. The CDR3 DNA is TGTGCCACCAAAAGGGACAGGGGGCTTGACGGGGAGCTGTTTTTT. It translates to CATKRDRGLDGELFF. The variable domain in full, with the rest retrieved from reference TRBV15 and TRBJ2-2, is DAMVIQNPRYQVTQFGKPVTLSCSQTLNHNVMYWYQQKSSQAPKLLFHYYDKDFNNEADTPDNFQSRRPNTSFCFLDIRSPGLGDTAMYLCATKRDRGLDGELFFGEGSRLTVL.

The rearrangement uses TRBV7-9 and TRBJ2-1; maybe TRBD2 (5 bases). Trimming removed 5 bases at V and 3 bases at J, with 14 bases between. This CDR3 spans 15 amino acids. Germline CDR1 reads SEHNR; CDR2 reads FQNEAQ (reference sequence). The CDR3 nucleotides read TGTGCCAGCAGCCCGCCTGCGGAGGACTACAATGAGCAGTTCTTC. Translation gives CASSPPAEDYNEQFF.

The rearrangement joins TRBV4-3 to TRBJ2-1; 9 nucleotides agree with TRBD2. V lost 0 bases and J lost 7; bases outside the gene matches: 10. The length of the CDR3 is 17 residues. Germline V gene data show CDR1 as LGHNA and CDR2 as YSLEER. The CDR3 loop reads CASSQDSGREGRNEQFF. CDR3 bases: TGCGCCAGCAGCCAAGATTCGGGGCGGGAGGGCCGGAATGAGCAGTTCTTC.

The CDR3: CARVPGLQCGRTDTRYF. The CDR3 DNA follows: TGTGCCAGGGTCCCAGGGTTACAATGCGGGAGAACTGATACGCGGTATTTT. This sequence joins TRBV21-1 and TRBJ2-3; the table's TRBD1 call for D was not verified on the DNA. TRBV21-1 counts as a pseudogene. This CDR3 has 17 residues.

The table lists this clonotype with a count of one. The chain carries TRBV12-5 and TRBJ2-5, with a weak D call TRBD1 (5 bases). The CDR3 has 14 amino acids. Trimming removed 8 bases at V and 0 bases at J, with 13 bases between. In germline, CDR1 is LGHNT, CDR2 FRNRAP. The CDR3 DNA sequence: TGTGCTAGTACGACAGCTACGTACCAAGAGACCCAGTACTTC. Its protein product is CASTTATYQETQYF.

CDR3: CASRLRSPTINTEAFF. The CDR3 DNA sequence: TGTGCCAGCAGATTAAGGAGTCCCACTATTAACACTGAAGCTTTCTTT. V is TRBV7-9 and J is TRBJ1-1; D gene unclear. V dropped 6 bases and J dropped 2 bases, with 19 bases sitting between them. Looked up from germline, CDR1 is SEHNR and CDR2 is FQNEAQ (reference sequence). The CDR3 is made up of 16 amino acids.

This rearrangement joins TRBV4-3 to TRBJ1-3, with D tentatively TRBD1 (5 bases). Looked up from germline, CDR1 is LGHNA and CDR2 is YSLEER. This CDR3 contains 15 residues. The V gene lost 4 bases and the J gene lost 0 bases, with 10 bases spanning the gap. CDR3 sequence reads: CASSPSGSSGNTIYF. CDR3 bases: TGCGCCAGCAGCCCCTCAGGGAGCTCTGGAAACACCATATATTTT.

The CDR3 DNA reads TGTGCCAGCAGTTTAGATCCGGGGTACCAAGAGACCCAGTACTTC. Translation: CASSLDPGYQETQYF. The V gene is TRBV12-3 or TRBV12-4, the J gene TRBJ2-5, with D possibly being TRBD2 (5 bases). Trimming pared 1 base from V and 0 bases from J, leaving 9 bases between. This CDR3 is built from 15 residues.

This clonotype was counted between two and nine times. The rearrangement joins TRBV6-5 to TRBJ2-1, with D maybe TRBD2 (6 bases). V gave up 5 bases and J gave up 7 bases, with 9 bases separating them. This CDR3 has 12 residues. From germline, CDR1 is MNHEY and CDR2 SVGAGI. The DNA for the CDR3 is TGTGCCAGCAGTCCCGGGAGAAATGAGCAGTTCTTC. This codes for CASSPGRNEQFF.

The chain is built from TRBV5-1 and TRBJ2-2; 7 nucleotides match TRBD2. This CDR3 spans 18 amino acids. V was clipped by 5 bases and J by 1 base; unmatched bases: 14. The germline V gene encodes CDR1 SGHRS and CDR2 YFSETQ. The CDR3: CASRRGGFAGQNTGELFF. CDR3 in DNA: TGCGCCAGCAGGCGGGGAGGGTTTGCGGGCCAGAACACCGGGGAGCTGTTTTTT.

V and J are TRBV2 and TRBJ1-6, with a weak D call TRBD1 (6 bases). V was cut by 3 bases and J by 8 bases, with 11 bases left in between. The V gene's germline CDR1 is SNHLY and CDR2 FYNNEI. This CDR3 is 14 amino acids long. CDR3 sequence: CASSEGAGYSPLHF. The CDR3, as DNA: TGTGCCAGCAGTGAGGGGGCTGGCTATTCACCCCTCCACTTT. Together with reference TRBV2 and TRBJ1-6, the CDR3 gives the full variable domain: EPEVTQTPSHQVTQMGQEVILRCVPISNHLYFYWYRQILGQKVEFLVSFYNNEISEKSEIFDDQFSVERPDGSNFTLKIRSTKLEDSAMYFCASSEGAGYSPLHFGNGTRLTVT.

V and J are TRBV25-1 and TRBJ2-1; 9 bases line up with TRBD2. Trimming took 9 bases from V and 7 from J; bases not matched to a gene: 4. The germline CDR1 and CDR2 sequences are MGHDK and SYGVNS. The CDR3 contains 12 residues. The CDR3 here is CASYSGRNEQFF. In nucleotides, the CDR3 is TGTGCCAGTTATAGCGGGAGAAATGAGCAGTTCTTC.

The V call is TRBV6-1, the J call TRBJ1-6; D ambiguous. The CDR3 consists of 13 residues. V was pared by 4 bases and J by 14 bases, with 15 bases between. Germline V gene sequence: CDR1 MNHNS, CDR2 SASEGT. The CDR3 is CASSGRNNPTLHF. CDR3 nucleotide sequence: TGTGCCAGCAGTGGACGGAACAATCCTACCCTCCACTTT.